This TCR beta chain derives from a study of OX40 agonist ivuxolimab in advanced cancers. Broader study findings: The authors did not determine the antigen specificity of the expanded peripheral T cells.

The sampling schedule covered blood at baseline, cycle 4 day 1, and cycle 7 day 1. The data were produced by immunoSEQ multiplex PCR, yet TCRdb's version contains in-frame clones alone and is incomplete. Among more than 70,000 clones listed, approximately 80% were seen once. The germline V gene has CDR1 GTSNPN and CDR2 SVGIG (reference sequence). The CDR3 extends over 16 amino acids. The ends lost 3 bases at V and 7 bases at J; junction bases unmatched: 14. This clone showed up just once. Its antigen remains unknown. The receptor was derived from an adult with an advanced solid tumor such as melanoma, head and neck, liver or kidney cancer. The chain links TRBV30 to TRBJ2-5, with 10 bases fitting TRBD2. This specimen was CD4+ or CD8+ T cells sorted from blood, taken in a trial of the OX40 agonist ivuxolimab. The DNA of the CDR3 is TGTGCCTGGAGCCTCCCTGGGACTAGCGCCCTGGGGACCCAGTACTTC. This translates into CAWSLPGTSALGTQYF.